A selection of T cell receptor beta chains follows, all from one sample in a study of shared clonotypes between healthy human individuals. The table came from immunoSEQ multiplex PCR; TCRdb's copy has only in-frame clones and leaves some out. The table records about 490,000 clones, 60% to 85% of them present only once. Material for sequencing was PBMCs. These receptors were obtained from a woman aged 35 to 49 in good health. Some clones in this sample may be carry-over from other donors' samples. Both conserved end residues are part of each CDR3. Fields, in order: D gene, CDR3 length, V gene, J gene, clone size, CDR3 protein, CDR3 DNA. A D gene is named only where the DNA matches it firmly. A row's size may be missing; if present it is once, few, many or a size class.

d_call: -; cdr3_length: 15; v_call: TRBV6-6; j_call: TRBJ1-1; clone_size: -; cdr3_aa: CASSYSSAENTEAFF; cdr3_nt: TGTGCCAGCAGTTACTCGAGCGCAGAGAACACTGAAGCTTTCTTT
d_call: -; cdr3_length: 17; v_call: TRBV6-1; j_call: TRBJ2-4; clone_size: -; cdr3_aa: CAGSGGWGKLAKNIQYF; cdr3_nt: TGTGCCGGCAGTGGTGGTTGGGGTAAGCTAGCCAAAAACATTCAGTACTTC
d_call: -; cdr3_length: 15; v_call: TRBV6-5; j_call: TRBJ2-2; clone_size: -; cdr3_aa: CASTPRPGAAGELFF; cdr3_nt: TGTGCCAGCACCCCCAGGCCGGGCGCGGCCGGGGAGCTGTTTTTT
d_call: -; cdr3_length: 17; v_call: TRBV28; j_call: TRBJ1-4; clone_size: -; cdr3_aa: CASRGPPLSPTNEKLFF; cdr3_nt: TGTGCCAGCAGGGGCCCACCGCTGTCCCCAACTAATGAAAAACTGTTTTTT
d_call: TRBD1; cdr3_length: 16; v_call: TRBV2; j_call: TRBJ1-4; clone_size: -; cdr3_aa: CASREGQGVGLEKLFF; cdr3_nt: TGTGCCAGCAGGGAAGGACAGGGGGTAGGCTTGGAAAAACTGTTTTTT
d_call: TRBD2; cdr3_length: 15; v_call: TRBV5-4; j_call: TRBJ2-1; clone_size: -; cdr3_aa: CASSPSGRAYNEQFF; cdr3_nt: TGTGCCAGCAGCCCGAGCGGGAGGGCCTACAATGAGCAGTTCTTC
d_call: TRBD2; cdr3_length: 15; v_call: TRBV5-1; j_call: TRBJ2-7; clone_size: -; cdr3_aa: CASSLVSGATYEQYF; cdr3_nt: TGCGCCAGCAGCTTGGTTAGCGGGGCCACCTACGAGCAGTACTTC
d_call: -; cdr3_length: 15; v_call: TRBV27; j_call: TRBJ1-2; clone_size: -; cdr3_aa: CASSLRAPPNYGYTF; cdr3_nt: TGTGCCAGCAGTTTACGAGCTCCTCCTAACTATGGCTACACCTTC
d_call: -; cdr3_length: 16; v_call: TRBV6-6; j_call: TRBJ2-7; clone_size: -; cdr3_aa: CASSFAQSHPTYEQYF; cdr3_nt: TGTGCCAGCAGTTTTGCTCAGAGCCACCCCACTTACGAGCAGTACTTC
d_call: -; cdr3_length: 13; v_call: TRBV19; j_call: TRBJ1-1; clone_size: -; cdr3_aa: CASSIGARAEAFF; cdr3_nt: TGTGCCAGTAGTATAGGGGCGCGGGCTGAAGCTTTCTTT
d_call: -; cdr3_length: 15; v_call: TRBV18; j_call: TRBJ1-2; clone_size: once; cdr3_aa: CASSTDPGISYGYTF; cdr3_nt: TGTGCCAGCTCAACAGACCCCGGGATAAGCTATGGCTACACCTTC
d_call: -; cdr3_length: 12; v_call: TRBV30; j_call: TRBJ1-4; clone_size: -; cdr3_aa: CAWRPGQEKLFF; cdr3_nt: TGTGCCTGGAGACCGGGTCAGGAAAAACTGTTTTTT
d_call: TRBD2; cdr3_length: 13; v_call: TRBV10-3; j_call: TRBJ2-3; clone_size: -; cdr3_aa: CATLGGAADTQYF; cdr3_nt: TGTGCCACCCTGGGAGGGGCCGCAGATACGCAGTATTTT
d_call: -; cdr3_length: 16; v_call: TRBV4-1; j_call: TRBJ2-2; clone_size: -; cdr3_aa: CASSRGQSQNTGELFF; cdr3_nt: TGCGCCAGCAGCCGAGGACAGTCCCAGAACACCGGGGAGCTGTTTTTT
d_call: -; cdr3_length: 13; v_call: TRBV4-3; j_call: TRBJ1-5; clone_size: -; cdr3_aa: CASSLSRNQPQHF; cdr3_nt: TGCGCCAGCAGTCTGTCGCGCAATCAGCCCCAGCATTTT
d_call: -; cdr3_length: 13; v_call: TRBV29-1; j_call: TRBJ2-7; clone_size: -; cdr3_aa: CSVSDRSSYEQYF; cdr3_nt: TGCAGCGTCTCGGACCGCAGCTCCTACGAGCAGTACTTC
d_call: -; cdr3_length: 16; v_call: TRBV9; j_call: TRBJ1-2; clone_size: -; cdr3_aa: CASSPTGTPPDGGYTF; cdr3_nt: TGTGCCAGCAGCCCCACCGGGACTCCGCCGGATGGCGGCTACACCTTC
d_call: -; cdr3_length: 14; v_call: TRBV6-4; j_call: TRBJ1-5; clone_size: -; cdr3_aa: CASSARFDNQPQHF; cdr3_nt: TGTGCCAGCAGCGCCCGGTTTGACAATCAGCCCCAGCATTTT
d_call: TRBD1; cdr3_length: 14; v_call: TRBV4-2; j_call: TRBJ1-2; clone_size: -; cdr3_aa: CASSQDRVYYGYTF; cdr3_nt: TGTGCCAGCAGCCAGGACAGGGTTTACTATGGCTACACCTTC
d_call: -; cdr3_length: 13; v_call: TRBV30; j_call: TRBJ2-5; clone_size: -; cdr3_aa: CAWSVNRQETQYF; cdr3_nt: TGTGCCTGGAGTGTCAACAGGCAAGAGACCCAGTACTTC
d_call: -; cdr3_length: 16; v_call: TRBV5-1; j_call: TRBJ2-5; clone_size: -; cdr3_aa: CASSLGWAGVEKTQYF; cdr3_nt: TGCGCCAGCAGCTTGGGTTGGGCAGGGGTGGAAAAGACCCAGTACTTC
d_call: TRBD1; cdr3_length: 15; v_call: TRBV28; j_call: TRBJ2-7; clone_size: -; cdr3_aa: CASSPRGQTPYEQYF; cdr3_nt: TGTGCCAGCAGCCCCCGGGGACAGACCCCCTACGAGCAGTACTTC
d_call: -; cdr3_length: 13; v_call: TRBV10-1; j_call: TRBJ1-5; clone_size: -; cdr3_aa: CASPPVGVKPQHF; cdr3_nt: TGCGCCAGCCCCCCCGTGGGGGTAAAGCCCCAGCATTTT
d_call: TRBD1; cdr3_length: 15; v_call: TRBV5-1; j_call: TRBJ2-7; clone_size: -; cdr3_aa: CASSLESGQSYEQYF; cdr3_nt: TGCGCCAGCAGCTTGGAATCGGGACAGTCCTACGAGCAGTACTTC
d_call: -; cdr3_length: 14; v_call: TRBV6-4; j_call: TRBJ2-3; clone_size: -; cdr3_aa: CASSGEKGTDTQYF; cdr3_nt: TGTGCCAGCAGTGGGGAGAAAGGCACAGATACGCAGTATTTT
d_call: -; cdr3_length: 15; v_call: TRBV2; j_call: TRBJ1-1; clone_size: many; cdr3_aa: CASSESIRGNTEAFF; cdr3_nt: TGTGCCAGCAGTGAAAGCATTCGGGGGAACACTGAAGCTTTCTTT
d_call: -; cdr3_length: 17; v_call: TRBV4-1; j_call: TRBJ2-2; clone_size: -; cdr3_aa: CASSQDKLPAGGGELFF; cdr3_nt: TGCGCCAGCAGCCAAGATAAACTTCCCGCCGGTGGTGGGGAGCTGTTTTTT
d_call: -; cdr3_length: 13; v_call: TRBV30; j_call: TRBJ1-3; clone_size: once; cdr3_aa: CAWSVMGGNTIYF; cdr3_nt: TGTGCCTGGAGTGTGATGGGTGGAAACACCATATATTTT
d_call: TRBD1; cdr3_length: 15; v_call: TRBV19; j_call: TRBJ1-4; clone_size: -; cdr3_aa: CASSTRQGLNEKLFF; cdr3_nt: TGTGCCAGTAGTACCAGACAGGGTCTGAATGAAAAACTGTTTTTT